The 5 T cell receptor beta chains presented below share a single source sample, sequenced in a study of vaccination and CD4 T cells after COVID-19. Treatment: roughly 11-day PBMC culture with coronavirus spike peptide pools or control peptides (ViraFEST assay). Oncomine TCR Beta short-read sequencing was applied to DNA from cultured CD4+ T cells. TCRdb analysed the PCR reads with MiXCR anew, one entry per CDR3 protein. The sample includes about 12,000 distinct CDR3 sequences, 45% to 55% of them seen just once. Their target antigens are unknown. The material sequenced was CD4+ T cells from blood, cultured in vitro. These receptors all come from a human donor who had recovered from COVID-19.

The chain couples TRBV12-3 or TRBV12-4 to TRBJ2-7; D may be TRBD2 (5 bases). There are 14 residues in the CDR3. Trimming pared 6 bases from V and 2 bases from J, leaving 14 bases between. The DNA for the CDR3 is TGTGCCAGCAGCCCTGACATCGGGACCTACGAGCAGTACTTC. It specifies CASSPDIGTYEQYF.

The chain has TRBV28 and TRBJ1-3; TRBD1 matches at 10 bases. This CDR3 is built from 17 residues. V dropped 6 bases and J dropped 0; count of bases not matched to a gene: 8. In germline, CDR1 is MDHEN, CDR2 SYDVKM. Here the CDR3 reads CASRWGGQGHSGNTIYF. As DNA, the CDR3 is TGTGCCAGCAGATGGGGGGGACAGGGGCACTCTGGAAACACCATATATTTT.

The chain uses TRBV11-2 and TRBJ1-1, with D unresolved. The CDR3 contains 12 residues. Germline values: CDR1 SGHAT, CDR2 FQNNGV. Trimming left V 0 bases short and J 8 bases short, with 7 bases between. The CDR3 is CASSLERAEAFF. CDR3 coding DNA: TGTGCCAGCAGCTTAGAGAGGGCCGAAGCTTTCTTT.

This chain connects TRBV5-1 to TRBJ1-1, with TRBD1 matching over 12 bases. Germline loops: CDR1 SGHRS, CDR2 YFSETQ. The CDR3 has 19 residues. After removal of 1 base from V and 0 bases from J, the junction contained 10 bases not matched to a gene. CDR3 bases: TGCGCCAGCAGCTTGCCCCGGGACAGGGGGCGGTCAATGAACACTGAAGCTTTCTTT. Its protein product is CASSLPRDRGRSMNTEAFF.

The CDR3 here is CASSITGGRYNEQFF. DNA for the CDR3: TGTGCCAGCAGTATTACAGGGGGGAGATACAATGAGCAGTTCTTC. V usage is TRBV28 and J usage is TRBJ2-1, with 8 bases aligning to TRBD1. The CDR3 contains 15 residues. The germline V gene encodes CDR1 MDHEN and CDR2 SYDVKM. V was clipped by 5 bases and J by 4 bases; unmatched bases: 7.